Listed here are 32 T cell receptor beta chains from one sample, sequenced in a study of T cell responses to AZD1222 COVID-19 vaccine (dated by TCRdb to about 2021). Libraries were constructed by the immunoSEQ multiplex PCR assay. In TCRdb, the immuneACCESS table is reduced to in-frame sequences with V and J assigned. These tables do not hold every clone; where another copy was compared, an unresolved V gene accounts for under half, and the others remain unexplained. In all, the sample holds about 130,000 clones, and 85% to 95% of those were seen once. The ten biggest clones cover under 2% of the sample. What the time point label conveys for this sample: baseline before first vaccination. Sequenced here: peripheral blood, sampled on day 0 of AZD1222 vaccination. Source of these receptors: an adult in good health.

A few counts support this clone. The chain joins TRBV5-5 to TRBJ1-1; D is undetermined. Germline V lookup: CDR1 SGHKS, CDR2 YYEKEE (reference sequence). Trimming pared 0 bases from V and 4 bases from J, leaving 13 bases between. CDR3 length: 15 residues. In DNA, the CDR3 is TGTGCCAGCAGCTTGGCCGGTCACCCAACCACTGAAGCTTTCTTT. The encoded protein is CASSLAGHPTTEAFF.

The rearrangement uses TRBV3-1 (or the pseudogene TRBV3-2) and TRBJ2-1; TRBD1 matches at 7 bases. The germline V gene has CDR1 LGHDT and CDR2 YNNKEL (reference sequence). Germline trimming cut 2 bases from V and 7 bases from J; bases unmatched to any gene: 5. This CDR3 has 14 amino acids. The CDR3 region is CASSQLDRLNEQFF. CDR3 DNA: TGTGCCAGCAGCCAATTGGACAGGTTGAATGAGCAGTTCTTC.

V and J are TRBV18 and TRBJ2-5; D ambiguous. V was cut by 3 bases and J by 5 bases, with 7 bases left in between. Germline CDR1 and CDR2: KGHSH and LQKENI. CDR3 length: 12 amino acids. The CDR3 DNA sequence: TGTGCCAGCTCACCGGCGGTTGAGACCCAGTACTTC. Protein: CASSPAVETQYF.

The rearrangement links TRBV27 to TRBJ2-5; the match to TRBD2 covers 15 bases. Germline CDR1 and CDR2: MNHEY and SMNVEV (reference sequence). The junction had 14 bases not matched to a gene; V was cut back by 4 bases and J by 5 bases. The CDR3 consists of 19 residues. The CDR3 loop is CASSSLVGTSGRIHETQYF. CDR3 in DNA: TGTGCCAGCAGTTCCCTCGTCGGGACTAGCGGGAGGATTCATGAGACCCAGTACTTC.

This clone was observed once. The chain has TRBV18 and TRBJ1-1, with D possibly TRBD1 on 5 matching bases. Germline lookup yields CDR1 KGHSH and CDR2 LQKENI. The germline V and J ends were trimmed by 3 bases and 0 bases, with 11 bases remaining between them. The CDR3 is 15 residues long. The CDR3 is CASSPAGRMNTEAFF. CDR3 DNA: TGTGCCAGCTCACCGGCAGGGAGGATGAACACTGAAGCTTTCTTT.

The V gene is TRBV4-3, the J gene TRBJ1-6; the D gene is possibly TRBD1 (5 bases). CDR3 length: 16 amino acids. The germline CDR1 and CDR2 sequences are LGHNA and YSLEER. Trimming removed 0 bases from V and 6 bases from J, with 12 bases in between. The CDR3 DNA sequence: TGCGCCAGCAGCCAAGAGGCGGCCCAGGGTAATTCACCCCTCCACTTT. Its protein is CASSQEAAQGNSPLHF.

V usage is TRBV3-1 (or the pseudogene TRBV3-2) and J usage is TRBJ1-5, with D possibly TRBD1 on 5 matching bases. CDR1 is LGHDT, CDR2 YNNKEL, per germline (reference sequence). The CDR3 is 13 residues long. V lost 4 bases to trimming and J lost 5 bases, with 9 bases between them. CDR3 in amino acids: CASSRGGDQPQHF. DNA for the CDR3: TGTGCCAGCAGCCGGGGCGGGGATCAGCCCCAGCATTTT.

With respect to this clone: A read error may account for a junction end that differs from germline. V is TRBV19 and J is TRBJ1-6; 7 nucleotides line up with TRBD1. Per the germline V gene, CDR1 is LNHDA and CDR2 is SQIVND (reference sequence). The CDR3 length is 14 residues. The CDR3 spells CASSIGDRNSPLHF. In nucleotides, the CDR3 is TGTGCCAGCAGTATTGGGGACAGAAATTCACCCCTCCACTTT.

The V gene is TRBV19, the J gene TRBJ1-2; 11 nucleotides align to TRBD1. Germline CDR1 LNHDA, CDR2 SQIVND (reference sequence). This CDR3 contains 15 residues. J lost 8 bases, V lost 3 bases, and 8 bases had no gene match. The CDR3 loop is CASSIWTGGLKGYTF. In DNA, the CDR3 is TGTGCCAGTAGTATTTGGACAGGGGGCTTAAAGGGCTACACCTTC.

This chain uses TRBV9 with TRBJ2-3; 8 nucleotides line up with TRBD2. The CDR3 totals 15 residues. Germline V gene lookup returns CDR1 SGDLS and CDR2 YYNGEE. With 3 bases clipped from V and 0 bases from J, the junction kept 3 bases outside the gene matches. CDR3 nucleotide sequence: TGTGCCAGCAGCGCAACTAGCGGAAGCACAGATACGCAGTATTTT. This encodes CASSATSGSTDTQYF.

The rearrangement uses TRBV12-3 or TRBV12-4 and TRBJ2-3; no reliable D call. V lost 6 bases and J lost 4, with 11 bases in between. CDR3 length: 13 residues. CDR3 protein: CASSLQGPDTQYF. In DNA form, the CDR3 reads TGTGCCAGCAGCCTACAAGGCCCAGATACGCAGTATTTT.

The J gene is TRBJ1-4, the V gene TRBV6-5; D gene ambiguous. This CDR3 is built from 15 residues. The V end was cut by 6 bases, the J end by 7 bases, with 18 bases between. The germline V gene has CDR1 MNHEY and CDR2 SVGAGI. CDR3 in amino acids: CASSPFEGQFEKLFF. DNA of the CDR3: TGTGCCAGCAGCCCCTTTGAGGGCCAATTTGAAAAACTGTTTTTT.

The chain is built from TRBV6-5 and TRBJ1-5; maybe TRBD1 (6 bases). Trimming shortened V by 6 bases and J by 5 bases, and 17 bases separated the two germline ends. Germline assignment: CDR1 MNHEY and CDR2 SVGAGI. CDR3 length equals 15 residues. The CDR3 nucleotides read TGTGCCAGCAGCCCCCAGGGGAGCAACGATCAGCCCCAGCATTTT. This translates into CASSPQGSNDQPQHF.

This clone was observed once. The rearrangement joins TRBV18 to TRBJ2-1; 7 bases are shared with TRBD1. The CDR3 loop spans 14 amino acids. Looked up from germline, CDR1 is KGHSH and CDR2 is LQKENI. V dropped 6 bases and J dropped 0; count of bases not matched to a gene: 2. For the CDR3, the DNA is TGTGCCAGCTCTCGGGACAGCTCCTACAATGAGCAGTTCTTC. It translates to CASSRDSSYNEQFF.

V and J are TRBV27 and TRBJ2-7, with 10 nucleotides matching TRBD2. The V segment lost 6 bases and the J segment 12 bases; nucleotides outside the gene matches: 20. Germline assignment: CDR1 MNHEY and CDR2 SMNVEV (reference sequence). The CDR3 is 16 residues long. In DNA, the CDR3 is TGTGCCAGCAGCCCCCTAGCGGGAGAGGGCCTGAAAACGGGGTACTTC. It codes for CASSPLAGEGLKTGYF.

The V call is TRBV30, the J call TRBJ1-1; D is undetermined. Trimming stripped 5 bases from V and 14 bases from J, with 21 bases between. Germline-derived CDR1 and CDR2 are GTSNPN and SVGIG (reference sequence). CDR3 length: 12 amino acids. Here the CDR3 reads CAWRANSGGSFF. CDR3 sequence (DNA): TGTGCCTGGCGAGCCAATTCGGGAGGGTCCTTCTTT.

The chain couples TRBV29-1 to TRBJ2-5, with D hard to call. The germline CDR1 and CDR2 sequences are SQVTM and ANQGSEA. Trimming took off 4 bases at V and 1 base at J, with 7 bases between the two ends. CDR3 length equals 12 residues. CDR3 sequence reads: CSVATAQETQYF. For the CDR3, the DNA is TGCAGCGTTGCTACGGCCCAAGAGACCCAGTACTTC.

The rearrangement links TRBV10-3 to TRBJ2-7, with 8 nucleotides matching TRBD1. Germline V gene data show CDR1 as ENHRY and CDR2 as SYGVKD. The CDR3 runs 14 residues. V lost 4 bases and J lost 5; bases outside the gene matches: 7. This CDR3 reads CAISGTGNKDEQYF. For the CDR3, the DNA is TGTGCCATCAGTGGGACAGGGAATAAGGACGAGCAGTACTTC.

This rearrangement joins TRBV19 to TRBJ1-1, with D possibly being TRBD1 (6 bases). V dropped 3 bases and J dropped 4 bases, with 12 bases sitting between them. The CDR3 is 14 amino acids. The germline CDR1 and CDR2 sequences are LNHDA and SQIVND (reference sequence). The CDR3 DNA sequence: TGTGCCAGTAGTATCACACAGGGCTTCACTGAAGCTTTCTTT. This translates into CASSITQGFTEAFF.

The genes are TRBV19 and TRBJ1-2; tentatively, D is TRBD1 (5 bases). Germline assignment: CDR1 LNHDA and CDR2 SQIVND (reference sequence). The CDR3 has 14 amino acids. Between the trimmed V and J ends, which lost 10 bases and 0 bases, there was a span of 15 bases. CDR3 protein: CATTGQGANYGYTF. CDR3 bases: TGTGCCACCACCGGGCAGGGAGCTAACTATGGCTACACCTTC.

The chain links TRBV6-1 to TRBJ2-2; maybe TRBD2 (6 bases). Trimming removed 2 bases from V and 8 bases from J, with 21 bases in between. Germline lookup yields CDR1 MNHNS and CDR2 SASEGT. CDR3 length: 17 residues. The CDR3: CASSEKNSGLPPGELFF. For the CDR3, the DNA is TGTGCCAGCAGTGAAAAGAATAGCGGCCTACCTCCGGGGGAGCTGTTTTTT.

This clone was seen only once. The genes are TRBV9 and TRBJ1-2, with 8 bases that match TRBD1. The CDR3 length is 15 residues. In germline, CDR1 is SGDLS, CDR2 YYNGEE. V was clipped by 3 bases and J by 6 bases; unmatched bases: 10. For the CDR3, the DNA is TGTGCCAGCAGCGCCGGACAGGGAGGCCTAGATGGCTACACCTTC. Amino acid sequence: CASSAGQGGLDGYTF.

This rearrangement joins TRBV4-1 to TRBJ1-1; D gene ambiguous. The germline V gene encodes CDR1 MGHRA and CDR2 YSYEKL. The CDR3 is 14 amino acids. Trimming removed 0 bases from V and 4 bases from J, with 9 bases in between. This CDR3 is CASSQDREGTEAFF. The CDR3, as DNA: TGCGCCAGCAGCCAAGATCGGGAGGGCACTGAAGCTTTCTTT.

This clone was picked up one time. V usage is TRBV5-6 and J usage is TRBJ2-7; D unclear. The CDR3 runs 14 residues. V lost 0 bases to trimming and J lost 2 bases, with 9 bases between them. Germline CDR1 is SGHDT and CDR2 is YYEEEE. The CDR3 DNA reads TGTGCCAGCAGCTTGGGGGATCTCGCCTACGAGCAGTACTTC. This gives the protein CASSLGDLAYEQYF.

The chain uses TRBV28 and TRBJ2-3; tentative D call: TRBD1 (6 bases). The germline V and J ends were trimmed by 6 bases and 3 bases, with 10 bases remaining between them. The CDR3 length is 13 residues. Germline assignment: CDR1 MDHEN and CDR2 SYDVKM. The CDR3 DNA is TGTGCCAGCAGCGGACAGCCGACAGATACGCAGTATTTT. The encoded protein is CASSGQPTDTQYF.

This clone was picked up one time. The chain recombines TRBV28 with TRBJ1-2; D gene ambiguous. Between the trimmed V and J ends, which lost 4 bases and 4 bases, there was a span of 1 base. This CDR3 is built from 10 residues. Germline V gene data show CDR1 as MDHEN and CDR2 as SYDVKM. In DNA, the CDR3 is TGTGCCAGCAGTTCCTATGGCTACACCTTC. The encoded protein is CASSSYGYTF.

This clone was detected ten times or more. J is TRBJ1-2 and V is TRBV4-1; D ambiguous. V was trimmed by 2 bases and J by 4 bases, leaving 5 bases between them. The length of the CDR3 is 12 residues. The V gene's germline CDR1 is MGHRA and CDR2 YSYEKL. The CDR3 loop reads CASSQYGYGYTF. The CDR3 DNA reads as TGCGCCAGCAGCCAATACGGCTATGGCTACACCTTC.

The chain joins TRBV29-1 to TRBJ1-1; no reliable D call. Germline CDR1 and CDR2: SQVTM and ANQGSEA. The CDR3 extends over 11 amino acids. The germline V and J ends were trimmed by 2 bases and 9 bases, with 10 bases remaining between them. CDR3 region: CSVEKSDKAFF. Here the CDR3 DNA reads TGCAGCGTTGAAAAGTCCGACAAAGCTTTCTTT.

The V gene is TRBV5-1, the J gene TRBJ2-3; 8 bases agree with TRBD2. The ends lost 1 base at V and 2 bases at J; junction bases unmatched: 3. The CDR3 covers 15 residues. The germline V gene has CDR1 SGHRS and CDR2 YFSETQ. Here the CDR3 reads CASSLTGGNTDTQYF. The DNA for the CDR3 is TGCGCCAGCAGCTTGACGGGGGGGAACACAGATACGCAGTATTTT.

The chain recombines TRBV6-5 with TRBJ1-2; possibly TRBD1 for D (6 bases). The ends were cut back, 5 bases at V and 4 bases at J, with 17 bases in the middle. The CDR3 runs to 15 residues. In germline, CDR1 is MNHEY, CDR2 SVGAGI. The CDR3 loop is CASSKQGKRVYGYTF. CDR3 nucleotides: TGTGCCAGCAGTAAACAGGGAAAGAGGGTCTATGGCTACACCTTC.

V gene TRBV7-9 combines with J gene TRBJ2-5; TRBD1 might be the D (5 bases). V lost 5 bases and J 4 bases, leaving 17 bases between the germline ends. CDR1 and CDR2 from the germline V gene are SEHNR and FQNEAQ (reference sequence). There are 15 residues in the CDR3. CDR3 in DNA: TGTGCCAGCAGCCCCTCTAGGGGAACTTCAGAGACCCAGTACTTC. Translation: CASSPSRGTSETQYF.

This CDR3 is CASSVGAGTRINYGYTF. The CDR3 DNA follows: TGTGCCAGCAGCGTAGGTGCCGGGACAAGAATTAACTATGGCTACACCTTC. The chain uses TRBV9 and TRBJ1-2, with D perhaps matching TRBD1 (6 bases). V was pared by 0 bases and J by 1 base, with 16 bases between. Germline lookup yields CDR1 SGDLS and CDR2 YYNGEE. The CDR3 totals 17 residues.